This entry is about one TCR beta chain. This entry belongs to a study of blood T cell repertoires in COVID-19. Study summary: Sources were T cells, B-cell-depleted T cells, or PBMCs; the material itself was cDNA or gDNA.

Method: immunoSEQ multiplex PCR; TCRdb's copy keeps in-frame clones and lacks some. Counted here are about 71,000 clones, more than 80% occurring once; the ten biggest clones make up about 2.1%. The length of the CDR3 is 14 residues. CDR1 is MNHEY, CDR2 SVGAGI, per germline. V shed 10 bases, J shed 2 bases, and the junction held 8 bases outside the gene matches. Sequences were obtained from peripheral blood. This TCR came from a man between 25 and 39 years old with acute or convalescent COVID-19. This chain connects TRBV6-5 to TRBJ1-5; 7 nucleotides align to TRBD1. CDR3 region: CATTPGGGNQPQHF. As DNA, the CDR3 is TGTGCCACCACCCCAGGGGGAGGCAATCAGCCCCAGCATTTT.